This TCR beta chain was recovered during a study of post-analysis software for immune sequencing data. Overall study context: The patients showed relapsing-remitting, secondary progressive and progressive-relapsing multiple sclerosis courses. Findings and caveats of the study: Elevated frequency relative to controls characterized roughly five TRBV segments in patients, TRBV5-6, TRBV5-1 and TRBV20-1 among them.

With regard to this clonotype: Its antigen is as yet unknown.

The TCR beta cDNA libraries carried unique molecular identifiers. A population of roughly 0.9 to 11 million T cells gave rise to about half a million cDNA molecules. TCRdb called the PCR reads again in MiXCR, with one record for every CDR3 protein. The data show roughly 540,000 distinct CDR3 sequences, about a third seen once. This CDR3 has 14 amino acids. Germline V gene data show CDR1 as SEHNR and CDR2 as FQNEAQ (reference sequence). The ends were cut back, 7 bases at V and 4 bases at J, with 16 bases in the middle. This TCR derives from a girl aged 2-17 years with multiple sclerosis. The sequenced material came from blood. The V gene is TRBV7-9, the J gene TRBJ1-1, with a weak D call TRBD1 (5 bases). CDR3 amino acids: CASTLGDLGTEAFF. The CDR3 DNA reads TGTGCCAGCACCCTCGGGGACCTGGGCACTGAAGCTTTCTTT.